This TCR beta chain was sequenced during a study of T-cell reconstitution after alpha-beta-depleted transplantation in children. About this clonotype itself: The antigen is not known.

Preparing the TCRbeta library involved the use of unique molecular identifiers. TCRdb ran MiXCR on the PCR reads and lists one entry per CDR3 protein. The sample holds around 450,000 distinct CDR3 sequences, about 17% seen once. Looked up from germline, CDR1 is MDHEN and CDR2 is SYDVKM. Trimming took 2 bases from V and 2 from J, leaving 13 bases between them. The CDR3 is 15 amino acids. Study-level results: Newly produced T cells mostly provided counts and TCRbeta diversity after one year, as hyperexpanded clones declined. In some patients, recipient T cells and intrathymic progenitors surviving conditioning explained high day-60 diversity.

The clonotype was recovered from a boy under two years old who had a stem cell transplant for Wiskott-Aldrich syndrome, so the T cells may come from the graft donor. This chain uses TRBV28 with TRBJ2-7, with D tentatively TRBD2 (6 bases). The sample in question was PBMCs, mostly from graft donor cells, obtained 360 days after TCRalphabeta/CD19-depleted stem cell transplant. This CDR3 is CASSLAAGSTYEQYF. CDR3 sequence (DNA): TGTGCCAGCAGTTTAGCAGCGGGTTCTACCTACGAGCAGTACTTC.